One sample yielded the 20 T cell receptor beta chains listed below, sequenced in a study of OX40 agonist ivuxolimab in advanced cancers. Library method: the immunoSEQ multiplex PCR assay. Here the immuneACCESS table is served through TCRdb, limited to in-frame sequences with V and J called. Missing clones are a known gap in these copies; in checked studies unresolved V genes cover under half, and the rest lacks a known reason. Within this sample are nearly 80,000 clones, with approximately 80% of them counted one time only. The ten largest clonotypes hold 0.35% to 0.5% of the sample. The sequencing used CD4+ or CD8+ T cells sorted from blood, collected in a trial of the OX40 agonist ivuxolimab. The receptors were sampled from an adult with an advanced solid tumor such as melanoma, head and neck, liver or kidney cancer.

This clone was seen just once. The J gene is TRBJ2-1, the V gene TRBV11-3; D unclear. The germline V gene encodes CDR1 SGHNT and CDR2 YENEEA. The V and J ends lost 5 bases and 8 bases respectively, with 16 bases between them. The CDR3 loop spans 14 amino acids. The DNA of the CDR3 is TGTGCCAGCAGCCTAACCCAACTGAGCGATGAGCAGTTCTTC. This translates into CASSLTQLSDEQFF.

This clone was seen more than once but under ten times. The chain uses TRBV19 and TRBJ2-2; TRBD1 agrees at 8 bases. The length of the CDR3 is 15 residues. From germline, CDR1 is LNHDA and CDR2 SQIVND (reference sequence). The V gene end was trimmed by 6 bases and the J gene end by 4 bases; junction bases not matched to a gene: 7. Here the CDR3 DNA reads TGTGCCAGTAGAGGACAGGGAACGAGCACCGGGGAGCTGTTTTTT. Protein: CASRGQGTSTGELFF.

The chain has TRBV27 and TRBJ2-1; 12 bases align to TRBD2. The CDR3 length is 15 residues. Trimming cost V 3 bases and J 11 bases; bases outside gene matches: 8. In germline, CDR1 is MNHEY, CDR2 SMNVEV (reference sequence). The CDR3 DNA follows: TGTGCCAGCAGTTTTCTAGCGGGAGGGCCGGAGAAGCAGTTCTTC. Translated, it gives CASSFLAGGPEKQFF.

V is TRBV6-1 and J is TRBJ1-1; a weak D match, TRBD1 (5 bases). The CDR3 is 14 residues long. V was trimmed by 6 bases and J by 8 bases, leaving 19 bases between them. CDR1 MNHNS and CDR2 SASEGT come from the germline V gene. The CDR3 here is CASSDTGGNREAFF. CDR3 sequence (DNA): TGTGCCAGCAGCGACACTGGGGGAAATAGAGAAGCTTTCTTT.

The chain links TRBV21-1 to TRBJ2-7; TRBD2, the D gene given by the table, was not confirmed from the DNA. TRBV21-1 is assigned pseudogene status. The CDR3 is made up of 18 amino acids. In DNA, the CDR3 is TGTGCCAGCAGCAAAGCGCGGGTAAAGTACCCCCTTCCCTACGAGCAGTACTTC. This gives the protein CASSKARVKYPLPYEQYF.

The V call is TRBV6-6, the J call TRBJ1-1; D is ambiguous. The CDR3 sequence is 13 residues long. CDR1 is MNHNY and CDR2 is SVGAGI in the germline V gene (reference sequence). V was clipped by 2 bases and J by 3 bases, with 7 bases between them. The CDR3 region is CASSYEDYTEAFF. Here the CDR3 DNA reads TGTGCCAGCAGTTACGAAGATTACACTGAAGCTTTCTTT.

This rearrangement joins TRBV15 to TRBJ1-1; TRBD1 matches at 10 bases. The CDR3 has 15 amino acids. Germline loops: CDR1 LNHNV, CDR2 YYDKDF (reference sequence). Trimming cost V 0 bases and J 5 bases; bases outside gene matches: 3. The CDR3 DNA follows: TGTGCCACCAGCAGAGATGACAGGGGGCAAACTGAAGCTTTCTTT. It specifies CATSRDDRGQTEAFF.

The chain employs TRBV6-5 and TRBJ2-2; possibly TRBD1 or TRBD2 for D (5 bases each). V was trimmed by 8 bases and J by 4 bases, leaving 11 bases between them. This CDR3 is built from 13 residues. Per germline, CDR1 MNHEY and CDR2 SVGAGI. Written as DNA, the CDR3 is TGTGCCAGCGGGGGACGGGGCACCGGGGAGCTGTTTTTT. Protein: CASGGRGTGELFF.

The chain carries TRBV7-2 and TRBJ1-2; no clear D gene. The CDR3 loop spans 15 amino acids. Trimming removed 3 bases at V and 8 bases at J, with 19 bases between. Germline CDR1 and CDR2: SGHTA and FQGNSA. The CDR3 DNA sequence: TGTGCCAGCAGCTTCGGCGGGTTTACCCACTCCGGCTACACCTTC. Its protein product is CASSFGGFTHSGYTF. Full variable domain (remainder filled in from reference TRBV7-2 and TRBJ1-2): GAGVSQSPSNKVTEKGKDVELRCDPISGHTALYWYRQSLGQGLEFLIYFQGNSAPDKSGLPSDRFSAERTGGSVSTLTIQRTQQEDSAVYLCASSFGGFTHSGYTFGSGTRLTVV.

J is TRBJ1-2 and V is TRBV5-1; 10 positions agree with TRBD1. The CDR3 spans 16 residues. The germline V gene has CDR1 SGHRS and CDR2 YFSETQ. V shed 4 bases, J shed 4 bases, and the junction held 10 bases outside the gene matches. CDR3 sequence: CASSVPGTGDSYGYTF. The CDR3 DNA is TGCGCCAGCAGCGTCCCCGGGACAGGGGATTCCTATGGCTACACCTTC.

J is TRBJ2-7 and V is TRBV29-1; TRBD1 agrees at 8 bases. V gave up 5 bases and J gave up 2 bases; unmatched junction bases: 2. The CDR3 is 12 amino acids. Germline loops: CDR1 SQVTM, CDR2 ANQGSEA. DNA of the CDR3: TGCAGCGTTCTACAGGGGGCCTACGAGCAGTACTTC. This gives the protein CSVLQGAYEQYF.

V and J are TRBV7-9 and TRBJ2-1; no clear D gene. CDR3 size: 15 residues. V was shortened by 5 bases and J by 0 bases, with 11 bases between the two germline ends. Germline loops: CDR1 SEHNR, CDR2 FQNEAQ (reference sequence). This chain's CDR3 is CASSALSSSYNEQFF. The CDR3 DNA reads as TGTGCCAGCAGCGCTTTATCGAGCTCCTACAATGAGCAGTTCTTC.

The chain couples TRBV7-9 to TRBJ2-3, with 9 bases identical to TRBD2. With V trimmed by 7 bases and J by 0 bases, 5 bases remained unmatched. The CDR3 length is 15 residues. CDR1 and CDR2 (germline): SEHNR, FQNEAQ (reference sequence). The CDR3 bases are TGTGCCAGCATCTATAGCGGGAGTAGCACAGATACGCAGTATTTT. Its translation is CASIYSGSSTDTQYF.

V and J are TRBV7-9 and TRBJ1-5; no definite D call. Germline V gene lookup returns CDR1 SEHNR and CDR2 FQNEAQ (reference sequence). Trimming pared 5 bases from V and 5 bases from J, leaving 7 bases between. CDR3 length: 12 residues. DNA for the CDR3: TGTGCCAGCAGCAAGCAAGATCAGCCCCAGCATTTT. Protein sequence: CASSKQDQPQHF.

This chain connects TRBV14 to TRBJ1-5; no reliable D call. Germline V lookup: CDR1 SGHDN, CDR2 FVKESK. V was cut by 6 bases and J by 0 bases, with 15 bases left in between. This CDR3 is built from 16 residues. For the CDR3, the DNA is TGTGCCAGCAGTCTCCTCGGGAACTATAGCAATCAGCCCCAGCATTTT. Its protein product is CASSLLGNYSNQPQHF. The variable domain in full, completed from reference TRBV14 and TRBJ1-5, reads EAGVTQFPSHSVIEKGQTVTLRCDPISGHDNLYWYRRVMGKEIKFLLHFVKESKQDESGMPNNRFLAERTGGTYSTLKVQPAELEDSGVYFCASSLLGNYSNQPQHFGDGTRLSIL.

This chain links TRBV28 with TRBJ2-5; 9 nucleotides match TRBD2. V trimming: 3 bases; J trimming: 5 bases; junction bases outside the gene matches: 7. The germline V gene has CDR1 MDHEN and CDR2 SYDVKM. The CDR3 has 15 amino acids. The CDR3 reads CASSFGGGGGETQYF. The CDR3 DNA is TGTGCCAGCAGTTTCGGTGGCGGGGGGGGCGAGACCCAGTACTTC.

The chain uses TRBV4-1 and TRBJ1-5, with 8 bases identical to TRBD1. Germline CDR1 reads MGHRA; CDR2 reads YSYEKL. V lost 4 bases, J lost 7 bases, and 6 bases stayed unmatched. CDR3 length: 14 amino acids. CDR3 in DNA: TGCGCCAGCAGCCCCGCGACAGGGGACCAGCCCCAGCATTTT. Protein product: CASSPATGDQPQHF.

The chain is built from TRBV11-1 and TRBJ2-1; 9 bases fit TRBD2. V shed 2 bases and J 8 bases; nucleotides not matched to a gene: 10. Germline V gene data show CDR1 as SGHAT and CDR2 as FQDESV (reference sequence). This CDR3 contains 16 residues. The chain's CDR3 is CASSLIGASGEDEQFF. The CDR3 DNA follows: TGTGCCAGCAGCTTAATAGGGGCTAGCGGGGAGGATGAGCAGTTCTTC.

V and J are TRBV6-5 and TRBJ1-6; TRBD1 matches at 10 bases. The CDR3 is 14 amino acids. V was clipped by 5 bases and J by 7 bases; unmatched bases: 2. Germline V gene sequence: CDR1 MNHEY, CDR2 SVGAGI. The DNA for the CDR3 is TGTGCCAGCAGTACGGACAGGGGGAATTCACCCCTCCACTTT. It specifies CASSTDRGNSPLHF.

The chain is built from TRBV28 and TRBJ1-2; 9 positions match TRBD1. CDR3 length: 12 amino acids. Germline lookup yields CDR1 MDHEN and CDR2 SYDVKM. V was clipped by 6 bases and J by 8 bases; unmatched bases: 4. This CDR3 is CASRGDRAGYTF. The CDR3 DNA reads TGTGCCAGCAGGGGGGACAGGGCCGGCTACACCTTC.